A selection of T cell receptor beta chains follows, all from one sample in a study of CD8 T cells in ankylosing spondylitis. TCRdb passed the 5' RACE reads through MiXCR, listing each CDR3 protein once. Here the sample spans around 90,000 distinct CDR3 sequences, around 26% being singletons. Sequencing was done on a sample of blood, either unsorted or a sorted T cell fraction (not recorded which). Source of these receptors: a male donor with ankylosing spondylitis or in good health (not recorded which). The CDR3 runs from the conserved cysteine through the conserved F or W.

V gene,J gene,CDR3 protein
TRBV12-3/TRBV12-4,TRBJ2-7,CASLTSGRAGEQYF
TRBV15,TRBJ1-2,CATSRDPSGYYGYTF
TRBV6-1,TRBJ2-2,CASSLGSSNTGELFF
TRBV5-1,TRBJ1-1,CASSLAWGGVGTEAFF
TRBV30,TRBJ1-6,CAWSVQGQYRSPLHF
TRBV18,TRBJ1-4,CASSPQQRTTNEKLFF
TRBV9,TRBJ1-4,CASSPRQGLSNEKLFF
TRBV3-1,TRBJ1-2,CASSQLFHDRENYGYTF
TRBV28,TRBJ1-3,CASSILSGTESSGNTIYF
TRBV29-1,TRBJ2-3,CSVEVSAVGQDTQYF
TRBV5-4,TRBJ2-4,CASSLPSAGGDIQYF
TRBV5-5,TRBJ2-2,CASSLGLGANTGELFF
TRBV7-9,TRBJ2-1,CASSLRGNTYNEQFF
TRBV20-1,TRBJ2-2,CSARDVVRSGNAGELFF
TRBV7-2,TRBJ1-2,CASSLRTGYGYTF
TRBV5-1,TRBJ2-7,CASSLLPGTYEQYF
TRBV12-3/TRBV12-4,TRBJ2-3,CASSLYGTSGANTDTQYF
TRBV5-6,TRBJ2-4,CASSQRQGKDIQYF
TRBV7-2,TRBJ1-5,CASSLEGGQPQHF
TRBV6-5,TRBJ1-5,CASSYEEEPNQPQHF
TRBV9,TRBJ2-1,CASSVSAGGLNEQFF
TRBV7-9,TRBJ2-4,CASRSGTGSKNIQYF
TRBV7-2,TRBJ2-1,CASSLFPNEQFF
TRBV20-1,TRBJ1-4,CSARAGGEKLFF
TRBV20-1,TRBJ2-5,CSAPPVTSETQETQYF
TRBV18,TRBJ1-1,CASSPKGGDGTEAFF
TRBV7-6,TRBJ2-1,CASSTEQGLAGGPSPNEQFF
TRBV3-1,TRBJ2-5,CASSPTGLAGQETQYF
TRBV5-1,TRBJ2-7,CASSKPTGRLSYEQYF
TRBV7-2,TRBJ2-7,CASGGGALSSYEQYF
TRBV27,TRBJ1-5,CASSPRGGWGNQPQHF
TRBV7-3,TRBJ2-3,CASSPVFGELNTQYF
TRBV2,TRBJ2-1,CASRESADNEQFF
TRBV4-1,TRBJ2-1,CASSPKGVYNEQFF
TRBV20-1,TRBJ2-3,CSAGSLRGSTDTQYF
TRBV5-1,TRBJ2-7,CASSPPGDEQYF
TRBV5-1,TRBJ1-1,CASPGEGTEAFF
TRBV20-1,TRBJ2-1,CSASSGVVDNEQFF
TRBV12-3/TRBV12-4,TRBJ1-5,CASSWGGTVNQPQHF
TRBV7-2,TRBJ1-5,CASSLNGPHSNQPQHF
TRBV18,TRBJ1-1,CASSPSGGMNTEAFF
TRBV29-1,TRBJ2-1,CSVDEGQGRYNEQFF
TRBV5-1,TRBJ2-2,CASFAGANTGELFF
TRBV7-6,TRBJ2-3,CASSLFQGRADTQYF
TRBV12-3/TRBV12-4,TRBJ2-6,CASISGSWAGANVLTF
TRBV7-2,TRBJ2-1,CASSLTDPEQFF
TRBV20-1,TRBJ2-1,CSATIRQSEQFF
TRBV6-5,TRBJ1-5,CASSSQHSNQPQHF
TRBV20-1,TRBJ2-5,CSAQILRGRGETQYF
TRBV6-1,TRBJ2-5,CASTTGPLDQETQYF
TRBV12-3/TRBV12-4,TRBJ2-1,CASRGQVGSYNEQFF